These T cell receptor beta chains were read from a single sample in a study of CD8 T cells in ankylosing spondylitis. Via MiXCR, TCRdb re-called the 5' RACE reads, giving one row per CDR3 protein. The sample consists of a few hundred thousand distinct CDR3 sequences, more than 9.5% of them appearing once. Sequences were obtained from blood, either unsorted or a sorted T cell fraction (not recorded which). The receptors come from a male donor with ankylosing spondylitis. Both conserved end residues are part of each CDR3. The D gene is left open where the match is weak. Clone size is given for some rows only: seen once, a few or many times, or a class if the clone is expanded.

v_gene: TRBV5-1; j_gene: TRBJ1-3; len: 16; d_gene: .; abundance: many; CDR3nt: TGCGCCAGCAGCTTGCAGCCGGGCCGCTCTGGAAACACCATATATTTT; CDR3aa: CASSLQPGRSGNTIYF
v_gene: TRBV12-3/TRBV12-4; j_gene: TRBJ2-1; len: 16; d_gene: TRBD1; abundance: .; CDR3nt: TGTGCCAGCAGTTTACCGTCCGTGACAGGGCGAAATGAGCAGTTCTTC; CDR3aa: CASSLPSVTGRNEQFF
v_gene: TRBV3-1; j_gene: TRBJ2-5; len: 15; d_gene: .; abundance: few; CDR3nt: TGTGCCAGCAGCGAGCCGGCCAGGGTGAAAGAGACCCAGTACTTC; CDR3aa: CASSEPARVKETQYF
v_gene: TRBV5-1; j_gene: TRBJ2-1; len: 16; d_gene: TRBD2; abundance: few; CDR3nt: TGCGCCAGCAGCTCCCCCCAGATAGCGGGACCCAATGAGCAGTTCTTC; CDR3aa: CASSSPQIAGPNEQFF
v_gene: TRBV20-1; j_gene: TRBJ2-2; len: 14; d_gene: .; abundance: .; CDR3nt: TGCAGTGCCCTTGGGACCCTGAACACCGGGGAGCTGTTTTTT; CDR3aa: CSALGTLNTGELFF
v_gene: TRBV5-5; j_gene: TRBJ1-3; len: 18; d_gene: .; abundance: many; CDR3nt: TGTGCCAGCAGCTTGATTGGTCCCCCACGGGATTGGGGAAACACCATATATTTT; CDR3aa: CASSLIGPPRDWGNTIYF
v_gene: TRBV5-1; j_gene: TRBJ2-4; len: 14; d_gene: TRBD2; abundance: few; CDR3nt: TGCGCCAGCAGCTTGCGGGAGGTCAAAAACATTCAGTACTTC; CDR3aa: CASSLREVKNIQYF
v_gene: TRBV18; j_gene: TRBJ1-2; len: 15; d_gene: TRBD1; abundance: few; CDR3nt: TGTGCCAGCTCACCCGGACAGGGGGAAGTGCGCGGCTACACCTTC; CDR3aa: CASSPGQGEVRGYTF
v_gene: TRBV5-6; j_gene: TRBJ1-2; len: 16; d_gene: .; abundance: .; CDR3nt: TGTGCCAGCAGTCCGTCGACCGGGGCCCCTAACTATGGCTACACCTTC; CDR3aa: CASSPSTGAPNYGYTF
v_gene: TRBV20-1; j_gene: TRBJ2-5; len: 15; d_gene: .; abundance: few; CDR3nt: TGCAGTGCTAGACCCTGGGTACAGGGATTAGAGACCCAGTACTTC; CDR3aa: CSARPWVQGLETQYF
v_gene: TRBV7-9; j_gene: TRBJ1-1; len: 12; d_gene: .; abundance: many; CDR3nt: TGTGCCAGCAGTGCCCAGGGAACTGAAGCTTTCTTT; CDR3aa: CASSAQGTEAFF
v_gene: TRBV13; j_gene: TRBJ2-1; len: 17; d_gene: .; abundance: few; CDR3nt: TGTGCCAGCAGCTTAGGTGGGGCAGGGGTTTACTACAATGAGCAGTTCTTC; CDR3aa: CASSLGGAGVYYNEQFF
v_gene: TRBV4-2; j_gene: TRBJ2-2; len: 16; d_gene: .; abundance: .; CDR3nt: TGTGCCAGCAGCCAAGAGTGGCGAAGGAACACCGGGGAGCTGTTTTTT; CDR3aa: CASSQEWRRNTGELFF
v_gene: TRBV20-1; j_gene: TRBJ1-2; len: 12; d_gene: TRBD1; abundance: few; CDR3nt: TGCAGTGCTAAAACAGGGGGTTTTGGCTACACCTTC; CDR3aa: CSAKTGGFGYTF
v_gene: TRBV20-1; j_gene: TRBJ2-1; len: 15; d_gene: .; abundance: .; CDR3nt: TGCAGTGCTAGACTCACCGGGACTCGGAAAAGTGAGCAGTTCTTC; CDR3aa: CSARLTGTRKSEQFF
v_gene: TRBV6-5; j_gene: TRBJ1-2; len: 12; d_gene: TRBD1; abundance: few; CDR3nt: TGTGCCAGCAGCACAGGGGGCACTGGCTACACCTTC; CDR3aa: CASSTGGTGYTF
v_gene: TRBV12-3/TRBV12-4; j_gene: TRBJ2-1; len: 14; d_gene: .; abundance: .; CDR3nt: TGTGCCAGCAGTGCCGGGACCGCCCTCAATGAGCAGTTCTTC; CDR3aa: CASSAGTALNEQFF
v_gene: TRBV6-2/TRBV6-3; j_gene: TRBJ2-3; len: 15; d_gene: .; abundance: many; CDR3nt: TGTGCCAGCATAGGATTAGGCAGGCTCACAGATACGCAGTATTTT; CDR3aa: CASIGLGRLTDTQYF
v_gene: TRBV27; j_gene: TRBJ2-1; len: 13; d_gene: .; abundance: few; CDR3nt: TGTGCCAGCAGTCGTGACTCGGGGACTGAGCAGTTCTTC; CDR3aa: CASSRDSGTEQFF
v_gene: TRBV29-1; j_gene: TRBJ1-3; len: 13; d_gene: TRBD1; abundance: .; CDR3nt: TGCAGCGTTATGACAGGGGCTGGAAACACCATATATTTT; CDR3aa: CSVMTGAGNTIYF